The T cell receptor (beta chain) described here comes from a study of metastatic and nonmetastatic thyroid tumors. Whole-study context: Repertoires were compared across blood and tumor or nodule tissue from malignant and benign thyroid patients.

This clone was seen repeatedly, ten times or more. Patients were all untreated before their thyroid surgery. The CDR3 is made up of 16 amino acids. The germline CDR1 and CDR2 sequences are SGHKS and YYEKEE (reference sequence). The V and J ends lost 3 bases and 0 bases, in that order; junction bases with no gene match: 6. MiXCR reprocessed the PCR reads for TCRdb. The sample consists of about 40,000 clones, 17% of them appearing once. This TCR came from a female donor with papillary thyroid cancer or a benign thyroid nodule (not recorded which). Some clones in this sample may be carry-over from other donors' samples. Material for sequencing was tumor tissue. The V call is TRBV5-5, the J call TRBJ1-2, with TRBD1 matching 9 bases. CDR3 sequence: CASSSGQGSSNYGYTF. DNA for the CDR3: TGTGCCAGCAGCTCGGGACAGGGATCGTCTAACTATGGCTACACCTTC.